This T cell receptor beta chain appears in the sequencing data of a study of T cell repertoires in cytomegalovirus infection. Turning to the study itself: A matching HLA type, together with CMV infection, was signaled by public TCR beta signatures.

Germline lookup yields CDR1 LGHNA and CDR2 YSLEER. This CDR3 is 17 amino acids long. Unmatched junction bases numbered 8, after V lost 3 bases and J lost 0 bases. In TCRdb, the reads were re-called with MiXCR into one record per CDR3 protein. The sample holds about 190,000 distinct CDR3 sequences, approximately 9.7% seen once. The V and J genes are TRBV4-3 and TRBJ2-3; 8 bases are shared with TRBD2. This clonotype originated in a human donor in good health (CMV status not recorded). Some clones in this sample may be carry-over from other donors' samples. The sequencing input was PBMCs. CDR3 nucleotides: TGCGCCAGCAGCCACACCGTAGCGGGAACTAGCACAGATACGCAGTATTTT. Protein sequence: CASSHTVAGTSTDTQYF.